This is a list of T cell receptor beta chains from one sample in a study of blood T cells in healthy people across ages. In TCRdb, the 5' RACE reads were re-called with MiXCR into one record per CDR3 protein. The sample has 450,000 to 700,000 distinct CDR3 sequences; about 25% are singletons. Sample: blood. These receptors all come from a woman between 65 and 79 years old in good health. The CDR3 runs from the conserved cysteine through the conserved F or W. A D gene is named only where the DNA matches it firmly. Some rows mark clone size as missing; the rest say once, few, many or name a class of expanded clone.

v_call,clone_size,d_call,j_call,cdr3_nt,cdr3_aa
TRBV3-1,few,TRBD1,TRBJ2-5,TGTGCCAGCAGCCCCTACCGGACAGGGCACTTCAGAGGAGAGACCCAGTACTTC,CASSPYRTGHFRGETQYF
TRBV20-1,-,-,TRBJ1-5,TGCAGTGCTGAAACTCAAGGAAGTCAGCCCCAGCATTTT,CSAETQGSQPQHF
TRBV25-1,many,-,TRBJ2-5,TGTGCCACCCAGCAGTCAATGGGAAGGGCCAACTTC,CATQQSMGRANF
TRBV5-6,-,TRBD2,TRBJ2-7,TGTGCCAGCAGCGAAGGACTAGCGGGGACCTACGAGCAGTACTTC,CASSEGLAGTYEQYF
TRBV29-1,-,-,TRBJ1-2,TGCAGCGTTGGCCCTTCCGACGGCTCAAAAGGCTACACCTTC,CSVGPSDGSKGYTF
TRBV20-1,-,-,TRBJ1-5,TGCAGTGCTAAGGCGCAGGAGGGGGGGCAGCCCCAGCATTTT,CSAKAQEGGQPQHF
TRBV2,few,-,TRBJ1-6,TGTGCCAGCAAACAAGATGGGGGATGGAATTCACCCCTCCACTTT,CASKQDGGWNSPLHF
TRBV4-2,few,TRBD1,TRBJ2-7,TGTGCCAGCAGCCAAGAGAACAGGGGCTACGAGCAGTACTTC,CASSQENRGYEQYF
TRBV7-9,few,TRBD1,TRBJ1-2,TGTGCCAGCAGCCCGTGGACAGGGGACGACTATGGCTACACCTTC,CASSPWTGDDYGYTF
TRBV7-9,few,TRBD2,TRBJ2-1,TGTGCCAGCAGCTTCGAGGGACTACAAAACAATGAGCAGTTCTTC,CASSFEGLQNNEQFF
TRBV3-1,few,-,TRBJ1-2,TGTGCCAGCAGCCAAGTCTCCGGGGGCCGGAGCTACACCTTC,CASSQVSGGRSYTF